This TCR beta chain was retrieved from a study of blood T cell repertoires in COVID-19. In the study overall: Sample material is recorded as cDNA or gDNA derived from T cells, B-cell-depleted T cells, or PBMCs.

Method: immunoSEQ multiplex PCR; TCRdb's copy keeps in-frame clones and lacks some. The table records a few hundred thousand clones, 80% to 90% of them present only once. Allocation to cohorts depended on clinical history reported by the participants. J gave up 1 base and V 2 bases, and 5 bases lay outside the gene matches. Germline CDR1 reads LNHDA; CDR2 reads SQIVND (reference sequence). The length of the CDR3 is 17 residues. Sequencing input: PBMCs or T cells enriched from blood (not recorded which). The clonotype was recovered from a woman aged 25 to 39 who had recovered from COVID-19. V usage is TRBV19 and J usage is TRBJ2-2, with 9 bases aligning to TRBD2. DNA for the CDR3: TGTGCCAGTAGTATATTTAGCGGGAGCAGGAACACCGGGGAGCTGTTTTTT. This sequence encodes CASSIFSGSRNTGELFF.